This paragraph reports one T cell receptor (beta chain). Its antigen remains unidentified. The time point is: week 35, safety follow-up. Alongside topical imiquimod, each dose of vaccine comprised 300 ug of mutant IDH1 20-mer peptide. Across weeks 1, 3, 5, 7, 11, 15, 19 and 23, patients received a vaccination each time, eight in all. V lost 3 bases and J lost 3, with 16 bases in between. CDR1 is SGDLS, CDR2 YYNGEE, per germline. There are 17 residues in the CDR3. These data are taken from a study of a mutant IDH1 vaccine in newly diagnosed glioma. Across the whole study: Initiation of the vaccine course occurred 4-6 weeks after radiotherapy alone, or alongside temozolomide cycles. Week 35 held visit V12, while week 47 held visit V13.

Study findings and constraints: Apparently unrelated to pseudoprogression were changes in the top peripheral T cell clonotypes.

Sequencing was performed with immunoSEQ multiplex PCR; in TCRdb, only in-frame clones are kept and a portion is missing. The table has tens of thousands of clones, 74% seen once. This sequence was found in a man aged 45 to 65 with glioma. V usage is TRBV9 and J usage is TRBJ1-6, with a weak D call TRBD1 (5 bases). The sample was PBMCs, taken from a glioma patient whose treatment included an IDH1 peptide vaccine. CDR3 DNA sequence: TGTGCCAGCAGCGCAAATTACCGGGACCTCTATAATTCACCCCTCCACTTT. Residues: CASSANYRDLYNSPLHF.